The 5 T cell receptor beta chains below were found in one sample sequenced in a study of blood T cell repertoires in COVID-19. TCRdb's copy holds only in-frame clones and misses some; the assay was immunoSEQ multiplex PCR. The repertoire consists of a few hundred thousand clones, with about 89% occurring once and the leading ten covering about 2.5%. The sequenced sample consisted of peripheral blood. The origin of the receptors is a woman in her forties or fifties with acute or convalescent COVID-19.

This chain links TRBV30 with TRBJ1-2; tentative D call: TRBD1 (6 bases). The CDR3 runs 12 residues. Germline V lookup: CDR1 GTSNPN, CDR2 SVGIG (reference sequence). Trimming pared 1 base from V and 6 bases from J, leaving 9 bases between. The CDR3 sequence: CAWSANRDGYTF. DNA of the CDR3: TGTGCCTGGAGTGCAAACAGGGATGGCTACACCTTC.

In this sample, this clone turned up a few times. V is TRBV18 and J is TRBJ2-7; a weak D match, TRBD1 (5 bases). This CDR3 region has 14 residues. Looked up from germline, CDR1 is KGHSH and CDR2 is LQKENI. V was shortened by 4 bases and J by 2 bases, with 12 bases between the two germline ends. CDR3 DNA sequence: TGTGCCAGCTCACAACGGACAAGTACCTACGAGCAGTACTTC. This codes for CASSQRTSTYEQYF.

V usage is TRBV6-4 and J usage is TRBJ2-7, with 10 positions matching TRBD1. This CDR3 region has 14 residues. Germline assignment: CDR1 MRHNA and CDR2 SNTAGT. The V segment lost 6 bases and the J segment 6 bases; nucleotides outside the gene matches: 8. CDR3 region: CASRCVGQGSEQYF. The CDR3 coding sequence is TGTGCCAGCAGGTGTGTGGGACAGGGGAGCGAGCAGTACTTC.

The chain employs TRBV6-1 and TRBJ2-7, with D possibly being TRBD2 (5 bases). The CDR3 is made up of 13 amino acids. Germline V gene sequence: CDR1 MNHNS, CDR2 SASEGT. V was trimmed by 1 base and J by 9 bases, leaving 13 bases between them. CDR3 sequence: CASSEVAVEVQYF. DNA of the CDR3: TGTGCCAGCAGTGAAGTAGCAGTGGAGGTGCAGTACTTC.

The genes are TRBV5-4 and TRBJ1-2; D remains unclear. V lost 0 bases and J 6 bases, leaving 6 bases between the germline ends. Germline V gene lookup returns CDR1 SGHNT and CDR2 YYREEE (reference sequence). There are 12 residues in the CDR3. The CDR3 spells CASSLDANGYTF. In DNA, the CDR3 is TGTGCCAGCAGCTTGGATGCGAATGGCTACACCTTC.